This paragraph reports one T cell receptor (beta chain). The source of the sample is a study of regulatory T cells in long-lasting Graves disease. Stated time point: persistent/refractory GD, antithyroid drugs over 5 years with positive TRAb. From RNA extracted from PBMCs, the TCR library was made. V lost 2 bases, J lost 2 bases, and 5 bases stayed unmatched. The V gene's germline CDR1 is MNHEY and CDR2 SVGAGI. The CDR3 has 15 residues. iRepertoire HTBI primers and Arm-PCR of CDR3 regions built TCR beta libraries. TCRdb recomputed calls from the multiplex PCR reads with MiXCR, one row per CDR3 protein. Of about 470,000 distinct CDR3 sequences in the sample, about a fifth were seen once.

The chain uses TRBV6-5 and TRBJ2-5; TRBD1 matches at 7 bases. The sample consisted of peripheral blood mononuclear cells (PBMCs), taken when the disease was refractory, from a patient treated with antithyroid drugs. The receptor was derived from a female donor with Graves disease. CDR3 bases: TGTGCCAGCAGTTACGGGTTGGGACAGCAAGAGACCCAGTACTTC. This encodes CASSYGLGQQETQYF.